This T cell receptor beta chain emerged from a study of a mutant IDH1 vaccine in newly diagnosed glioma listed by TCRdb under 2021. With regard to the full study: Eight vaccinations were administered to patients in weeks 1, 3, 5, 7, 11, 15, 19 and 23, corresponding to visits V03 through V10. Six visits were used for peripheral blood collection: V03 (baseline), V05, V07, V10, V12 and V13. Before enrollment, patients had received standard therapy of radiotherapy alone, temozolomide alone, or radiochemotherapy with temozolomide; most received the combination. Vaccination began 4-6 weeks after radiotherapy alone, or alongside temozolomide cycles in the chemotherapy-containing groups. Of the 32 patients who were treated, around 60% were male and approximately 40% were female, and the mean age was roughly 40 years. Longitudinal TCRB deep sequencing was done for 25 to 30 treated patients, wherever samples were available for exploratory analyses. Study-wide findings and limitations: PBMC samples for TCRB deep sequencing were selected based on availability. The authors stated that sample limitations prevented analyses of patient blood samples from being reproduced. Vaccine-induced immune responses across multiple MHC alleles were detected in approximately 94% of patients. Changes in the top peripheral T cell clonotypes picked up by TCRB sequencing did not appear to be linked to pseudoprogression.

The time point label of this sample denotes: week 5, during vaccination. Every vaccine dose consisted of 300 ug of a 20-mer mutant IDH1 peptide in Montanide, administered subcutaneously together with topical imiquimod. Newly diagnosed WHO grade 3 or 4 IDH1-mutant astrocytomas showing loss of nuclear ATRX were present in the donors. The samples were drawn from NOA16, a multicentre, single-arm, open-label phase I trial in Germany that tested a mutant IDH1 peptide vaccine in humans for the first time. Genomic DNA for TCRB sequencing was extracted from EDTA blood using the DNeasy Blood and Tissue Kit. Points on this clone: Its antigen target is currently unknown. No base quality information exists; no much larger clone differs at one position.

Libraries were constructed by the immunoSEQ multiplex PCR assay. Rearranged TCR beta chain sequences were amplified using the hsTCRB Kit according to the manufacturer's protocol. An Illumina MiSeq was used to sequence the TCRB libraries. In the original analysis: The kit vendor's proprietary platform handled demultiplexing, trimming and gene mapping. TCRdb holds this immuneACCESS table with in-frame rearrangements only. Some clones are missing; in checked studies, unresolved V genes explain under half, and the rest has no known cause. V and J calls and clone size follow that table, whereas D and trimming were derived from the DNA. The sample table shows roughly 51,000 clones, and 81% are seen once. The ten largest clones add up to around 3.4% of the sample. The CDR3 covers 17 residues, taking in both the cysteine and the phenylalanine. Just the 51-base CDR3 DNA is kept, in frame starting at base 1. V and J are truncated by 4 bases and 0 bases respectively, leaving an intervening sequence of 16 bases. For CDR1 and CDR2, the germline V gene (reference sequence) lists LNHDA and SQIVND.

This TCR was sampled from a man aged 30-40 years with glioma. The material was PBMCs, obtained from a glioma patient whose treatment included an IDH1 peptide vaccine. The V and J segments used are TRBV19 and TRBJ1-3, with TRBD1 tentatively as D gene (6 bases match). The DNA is TGTGCCAGTAGTACCTCGTGGACAGTTCTCTCTGGAAACACCATATATTTT. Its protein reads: CASSTSWTVLSGNTIYF.